The clone carrying this T cell receptor beta chain was seen a few times. The antigen is not known. CDR1 is MDHEN, CDR2 SYDVKM, per germline. The CDR3 contains 15 residues. J was trimmed by 10 bases and V by 5 bases; bases with no gene match: 13. The data stem from a study of cytomegalovirus exposure and HLA in healthy donors. The PCR contained 60 Vbeta and 13 Jbeta primers. Repertoires were generated with immunoSEQ multiplex PCR, while TCRdb's copy carries only in-frame clones and drops some. The table shows some 120,000 clones, with 70% to 80% occurring only once. Study findings and constraints: The HLA-A and HLA-B alleles of most subjects were reportedly predicted accurately from TCR beta sequences. A later analysis found that most CMV-associated TCR beta chains appeared HLA-restricted.

V gene TRBV28 combines with J gene TRBJ1-4, with 7 bases fitting TRBD1. The sequence was collected from a man aged 45-65 years in good health and CMV-seronegative. The sequencing sample was made of PBMCs. The CDR3 protein is CASSGDSAGKGKLFF. The CDR3 bases are TGTGCCAGCAGTGGGGACAGTGCCGGCAAGGGAAAACTGTTTTTT. Looking up the rest from reference TRBV28 and TRBJ1-4 gives the full variable domain: DVKVTQSSRYLVKRTGEKVFLECVQDMDHENMFWYRQDPGLGLRLIYFSYDVKMKEKGDIPEGYSVSREKKERFSLILESASTNQTSMYLCASSGDSAGKGKLFFGSGTQLSVL.